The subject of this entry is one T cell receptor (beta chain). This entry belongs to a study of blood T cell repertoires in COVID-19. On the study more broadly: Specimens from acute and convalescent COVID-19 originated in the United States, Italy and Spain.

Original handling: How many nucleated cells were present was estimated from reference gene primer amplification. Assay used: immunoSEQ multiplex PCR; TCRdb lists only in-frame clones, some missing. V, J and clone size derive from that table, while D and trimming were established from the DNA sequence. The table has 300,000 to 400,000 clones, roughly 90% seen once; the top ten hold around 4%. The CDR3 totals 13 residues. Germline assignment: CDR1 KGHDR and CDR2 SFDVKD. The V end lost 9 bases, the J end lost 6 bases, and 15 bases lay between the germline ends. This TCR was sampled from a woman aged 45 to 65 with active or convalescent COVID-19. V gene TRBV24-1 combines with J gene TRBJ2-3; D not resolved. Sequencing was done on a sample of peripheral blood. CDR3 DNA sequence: TGTGCCACCGCCCCCGGAGCCCCCGATACGCAGTATTTT. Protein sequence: CATAPGAPDTQYF.